This T cell receptor (beta chain) was found in a study of shared clonotypes between healthy human individuals. Across the whole study: Each donor's CD4 naive and CD4 memory cells filled three plates apiece, CD8 naive two, and CD8 memory one.

Germline CDR1 and CDR2: MDHEN and SYDVKM. The CDR3 runs to 16 residues. The junction had 9 bases not matched to a gene; V was cut back by 4 bases and J by 6 bases. In the study's own analysis: Filtering of immunoSEQ junctional sequences could not match full-length read filtering. Generated by immunoSEQ multiplex PCR, the TCRdb table keeps only in-frame clones and is missing some. For V, J and clone size, that table is used; D and trimming come from the DNA. The table shows around 720,000 clones, with about 80% occurring only once. Specimen: memory CD4+ T cells sorted from blood. This sample's subset: CD45RA-negative fraction. The chain uses TRBV28 and TRBJ2-3; 11 nucleotides align to TRBD2. The clonotype comes from a woman aged 25 to 39 in good health. As DNA, the CDR3 is TGTGCCAGCAGTTCCACCCTAGCGGGAGGCAGGGATACGCAGTATTTT. Residues: CASSSTLAGGRDTQYF.